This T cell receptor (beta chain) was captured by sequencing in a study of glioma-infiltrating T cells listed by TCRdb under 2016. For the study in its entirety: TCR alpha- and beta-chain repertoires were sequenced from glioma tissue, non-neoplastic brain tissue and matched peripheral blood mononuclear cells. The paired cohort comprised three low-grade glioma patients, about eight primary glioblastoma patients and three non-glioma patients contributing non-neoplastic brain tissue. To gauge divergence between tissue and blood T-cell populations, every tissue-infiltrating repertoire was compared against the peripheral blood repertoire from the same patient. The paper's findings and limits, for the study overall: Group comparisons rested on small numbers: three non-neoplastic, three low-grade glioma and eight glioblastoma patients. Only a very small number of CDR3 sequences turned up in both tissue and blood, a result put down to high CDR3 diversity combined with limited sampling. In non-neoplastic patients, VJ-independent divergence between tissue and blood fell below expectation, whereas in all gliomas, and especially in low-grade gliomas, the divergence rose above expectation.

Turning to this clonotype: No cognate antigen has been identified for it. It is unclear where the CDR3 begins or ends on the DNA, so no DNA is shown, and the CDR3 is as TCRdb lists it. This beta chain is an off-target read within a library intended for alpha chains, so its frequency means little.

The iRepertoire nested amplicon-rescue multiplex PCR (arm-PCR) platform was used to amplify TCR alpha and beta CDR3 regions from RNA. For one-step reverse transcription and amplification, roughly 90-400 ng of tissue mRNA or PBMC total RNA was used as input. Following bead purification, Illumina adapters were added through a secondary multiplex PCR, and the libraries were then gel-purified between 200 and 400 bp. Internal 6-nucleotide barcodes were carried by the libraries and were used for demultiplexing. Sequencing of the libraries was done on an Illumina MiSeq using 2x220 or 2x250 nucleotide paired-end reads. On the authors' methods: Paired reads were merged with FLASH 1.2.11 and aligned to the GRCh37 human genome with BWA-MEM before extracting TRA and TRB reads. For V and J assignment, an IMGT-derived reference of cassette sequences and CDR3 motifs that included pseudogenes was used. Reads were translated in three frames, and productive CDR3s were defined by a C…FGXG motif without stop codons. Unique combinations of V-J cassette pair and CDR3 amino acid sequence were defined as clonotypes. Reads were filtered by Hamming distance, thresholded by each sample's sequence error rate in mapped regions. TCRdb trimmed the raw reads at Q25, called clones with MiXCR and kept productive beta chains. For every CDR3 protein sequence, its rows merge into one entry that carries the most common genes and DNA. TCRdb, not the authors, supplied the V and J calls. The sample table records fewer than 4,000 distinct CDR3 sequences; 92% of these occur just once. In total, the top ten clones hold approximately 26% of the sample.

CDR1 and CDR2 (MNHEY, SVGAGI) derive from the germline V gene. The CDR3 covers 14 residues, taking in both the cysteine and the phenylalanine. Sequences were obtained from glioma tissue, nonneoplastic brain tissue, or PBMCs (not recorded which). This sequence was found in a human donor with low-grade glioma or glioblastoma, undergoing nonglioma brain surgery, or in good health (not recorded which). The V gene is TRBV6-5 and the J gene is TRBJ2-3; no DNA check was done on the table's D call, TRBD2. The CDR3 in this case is CASSSSLEGDTQYF.